The 12 T cell receptor beta chains listed next were all sequenced from one sample in a study of shared clonotypes between healthy human individuals. CD45RO-negative, CCR7-selected cells formed the naive CD8 fraction, which excluded terminally differentiated effector memory CD45RA+ cells. The method was immunoSEQ multiplex PCR; TCRdb's version includes in-frame clones alone and lacks a portion of them. The sample has about 2.1 million clones, about 94% seen once. The sequencing input was naive CD8+ T cells from PBMCs. The receptors derive from a man between 18 and 35 years old in good health. Some clones in this sample may be carry-over from other donors' samples.

This chain connects TRBV5-1 to TRBJ2-7; 9 nucleotides match TRBD1. After removal of 3 bases from V and 5 bases from J, the junction contained 12 bases not matched to a gene. CDR1 and CDR2 (germline): SGHRS, YFSETQ. The CDR3 contains 16 residues. The CDR3 region is CASSWIGGTGTHEQYF. In DNA form, the CDR3 reads TGCGCCAGCAGCTGGATAGGCGGGACAGGGACCCACGAGCAGTACTTC.

V gene TRBV5-8 combines with J gene TRBJ1-5; possibly TRBD1 for D (6 bases). This CDR3 region has 15 residues. CDR1 is SGHTS and CDR2 is YDEGEE in the germline V gene. The V and J ends lost 2 bases and 3 bases respectively, with 12 bases between them. CDR3 residues: CASSFLGTLNQPQHF. The CDR3 DNA reads TGTGCCAGCAGCTTTTTGGGGACACTCAATCAGCCCCAGCATTTT.

The rearrangement joins TRBV6-1 to TRBJ2-7; D remains unclear. Germline lookup yields CDR1 MNHNS and CDR2 SASEGT. The CDR3 length is 11 residues. Trimming left V 4 bases short and J 4 bases short, with 5 bases between. This CDR3 reads CASSGLYEQYF. DNA for the CDR3: TGTGCCAGCAGTGGGTTATACGAGCAGTACTTC.

The V gene is TRBV7-9, the J gene TRBJ2-5; D is unclear. Trimming removed 1 base at V and 5 bases at J, with 8 bases between. The CDR3 consists of 13 residues. Germline V gene lookup returns CDR1 SEHNR and CDR2 FQNEAQ (reference sequence). In DNA, the CDR3 is TGTGCCAGCAGCTTAGATATCAGGGAGACCCAGTACTTC. Protein product: CASSLDIRETQYF.

This chain connects TRBV10-3 to TRBJ2-5, with D tentatively TRBD1 or TRBD2 (5 bases each). There are 12 residues in the CDR3. V was cut by 0 bases and J by 14 bases, with 13 bases left in between. CDR1 ENHRY and CDR2 SYGVKD come from the germline V gene. The CDR3 is CAISESGRDHYF. The CDR3 DNA is TGTGCCATCAGTGAGTCGGGACGGGACCATTACTTC.

This CDR3 reads CASSTIGGGSYNEQFF. The CDR3 region has the DNA TGCGCCAGCAGCACCATTGGGGGCGGGTCCTACAATGAGCAGTTCTTC. This rearrangement joins TRBV5-1 to TRBJ2-1; a weak D match, TRBD1 (6 bases). V lost 4 bases, J lost 1 base, and 15 bases lay in between. The CDR3 sequence is 16 residues long. In germline, CDR1 is SGHRS, CDR2 YFSETQ.

V usage is TRBV19 and J usage is TRBJ1-2; D uncertain. Per the germline V gene, CDR1 is LNHDA and CDR2 is SQIVND (reference sequence). The CDR3 sequence is 14 residues long. Trimming took 3 bases from V and 4 from J, leaving 12 bases between them. The CDR3 DNA reads TGTGCCAGTAGTATCCTGACAAGAAGCTATGGCTACACCTTC. Translating gives CASSILTRSYGYTF.

The chain uses TRBV19 and TRBJ1-2, with D possibly TRBD1 on 5 matching bases. V lost 4 bases to trimming and J lost 4 bases, with 13 bases between them. This CDR3 comprises 14 residues. From germline, CDR1 is LNHDA and CDR2 SQIVND (reference sequence). CDR3 protein: CASSSGQTLYGYTF. CDR3 nucleotide sequence: TGTGCCAGTAGTAGCGGACAAACCCTCTATGGCTACACCTTC.

V is TRBV28 and J is TRBJ1-5; D is unresolved. Per germline, CDR1 MDHEN and CDR2 SYDVKM. The V gene lost 6 bases and the J gene lost 6 bases, with 12 bases spanning the gap. The CDR3 extends over 13 amino acids. The CDR3 DNA sequence: TGTGCCAGCAGCGGGATAAAAGGTCAGCCCCAGCATTTT. This encodes CASSGIKGQPQHF.

The chain recombines TRBV6-5 with TRBJ2-7; D possibly corresponds to TRBD1 (5 bases). The ends were cut back, 0 bases at V and 1 base at J, with 13 bases in the middle. CDR3 length: 16 amino acids. Germline V lookup: CDR1 MNHEY, CDR2 SVGAGI. The CDR3 sequence is CASSYSTGANSYEQYF. In nucleotides, the CDR3 is TGTGCCAGCAGTTACTCAACAGGCGCTAATTCCTACGAGCAGTACTTC.

The gene calls are TRBV28 and TRBJ1-2, with 8 nucleotides matching TRBD1. With V trimmed by 6 bases and J by 7 bases, 10 bases remained unmatched. Per the germline V gene, CDR1 is MDHEN and CDR2 is SYDVKM. There are 14 residues in the CDR3. The CDR3: CASSPDRALSGYTF. The CDR3 region has the DNA TGTGCCAGCAGCCCGGACAGGGCTCTAAGTGGCTACACCTTC.

The chain employs TRBV27 and TRBJ1-4; no reliable D call. Trimming pared 6 bases from V and 8 bases from J, leaving 16 bases between. The germline gives CDR1 MNHEY, CDR2 SMNVEV (reference sequence). The CDR3 has 14 residues. DNA for the CDR3: TGTGCCAGCAGGGGGTTCTGGAGGGCCGAAAAACTGTTTTTT. This encodes CASRGFWRAEKLFF.